This TCR beta chain was identified in a study of T-cell reconstitution after alpha-beta-depleted transplantation in children. Regarding the study as a whole: Hyperexpanded clones declined; after one year, newly produced T cells mostly supplied diversity. After transplant, at about two months, alpha-beta T cells were reportedly derived from several hundred expanded graft clones. Surviving recipient T cells and thymic progenitors underlay high day-60 TCRbeta diversity in some patients.

A TCRbeta library incorporating unique molecular identifiers was prepared. MiXCR, run by TCRdb on the PCR reads, gives a single entry per CDR3 protein. The sample lists around 370,000 distinct CDR3 sequences; roughly 15% were seen once. The V end was cut by 1 base, the J end by 6 bases, with 15 bases between. The CDR3 length is 15 residues. The germline gives CDR1 MGHRA, CDR2 YSYEKL. The sample holds a few counts of this clonotype. Antigen: not known. The sequencing here drew on PBMCs, mostly from graft donor cells, taken 360 days after TCRalphabeta/CD19-depleted stem cell transplant. This sequence joins TRBV4-1 and TRBJ1-2, with D tentatively TRBD1 (6 bases). This TCR derives from a male patient aged 2-10 years who had a stem cell transplant for acute lymphoblastic leukemia, so the T cells may come from the graft donor. The CDR3: CASSQASNRVDGYTF. Here the CDR3 DNA reads TGCGCCAGCAGCCAAGCTAGTAACAGGGTCGATGGCTACACCTTC.